The sequence of this T cell receptor beta chain was determined in a study of beta chain features in type 1 diabetes. Study in general: In age, gender and cell yields, patients were similar to healthy donors.

The V gene lost 0 bases and the J gene lost 7 bases, with 17 bases spanning the gap. Germline V CDR1 and CDR2: SGHRS, YFSETQ. This CDR3 spans 15 amino acids. This clone was found a few times. The antigen remains undetermined. Notes on the study in general: Junctions at VDJ sites from type 1 diabetes patients had fewer insertions and more deletions.

All of the isolated RNA was reverse transcribed, so expressed TCRB transcripts were sequenced. TCRdb keeps only in-frame clones here, not all; method: immunoSEQ multiplex PCR. The sample holds about 340,000 clones, 6.5% to 10% seen once. The source is a woman under 30 in good health. The source material was central memory CD4+ T cells from blood. The J gene is TRBJ2-7, the V gene TRBV5-1; D ambiguous. In DNA, the CDR3 is TGCGCCAGCAGCTTGGATGCAGCCCAGGTGGGGGAGCAGTACTTC. Amino acid sequence: CASSLDAAQVGEQYF.